These T cell receptor beta chains were read from a single sample in a study of blood T cell repertoires in COVID-19. Assay used: immunoSEQ multiplex PCR; TCRdb lists only in-frame clones, some missing. The repertoire holds about 260,000 clones, roughly 90% seen once, with about 2% in the top ten. Sequenced material: peripheral blood. The receptors were sampled from a woman aged 50 to 60 who had recovered from COVID-19. CDR3s include the opening cysteine and the closing phenylalanine or tryptophan. D genes are given only for firm matches. The size entry is marked missing in some rows and otherwise reads once, few, many or a size class.

size	V	D	J	DNA	CDR3
NA	TRBV4-2	NA	TRBJ1-5	TGTGCCAGCAGCCAAGGAGGGATTAGCAATCAGCCCCAGCATTTT	CASSQGGISNQPQHF
NA	TRBV18	TRBD1	TRBJ1-2	TGTGCCAGCTCACCTGACAGGGGCCGGGGCTCTGGCTACACCTTC	CASSPDRGRGSGYTF
once	TRBV6-6	TRBD2	TRBJ2-7	TGTGCCAGCAGTTGGCTAGCGGGATCCTCCTACGAGCAGTACTTC	CASSWLAGSSYEQYF
NA	TRBV6-5	NA	TRBJ1-1	TGTGCCAGCAGAAAAGCGGAGGGGAACACTGAAGCTTTCTTT	CASRKAEGNTEAFF
NA	TRBV5-4	TRBD1	TRBJ1-2	TGTGCCAGCGGAGGACAGGGGATTCATGGCTACACCTTC	CASGGQGIHGYTF
NA	TRBV7-2	TRBD1	TRBJ1-5	TGTGCCAGCAGCTTCACAGGGGGCAATCAGCCCCAGCATTTT	CASSFTGGNQPQHF
NA	TRBV27	NA	TRBJ2-3	TGTGCCAGCAGCCTGCTAACTGGGGGGGGGCCCACAGATACGCAGTATTTT	CASSLLTGGGPTDTQYF
NA	TRBV6-5	TRBD1	TRBJ1-1	TGTGCCAGCAGTTATCGGGACAGGCTCGCAAAAGAAGCTTTCTTT	CASSYRDRLAKEAFF
few	TRBV20-1	NA	TRBJ1-4	TGCAGTGCCTACTGGAGGGGATTACTGTTTTTT	CSAYWRGLLFF
NA	TRBV25-1	NA	TRBJ2-3	TGTGCCAGCAGTGCCTTGGATACGCAGTATTTT	CASSALDTQYF
NA	TRBV4-1	TRBD2	TRBJ2-1	TGCGCCAGCAGCCGTAAGAACCCGGGACTAGCGCCCTATGAGCAGTTCTTC	CASSRKNPGLAPYEQFF
NA	TRBV28	NA	TRBJ2-2	TGTGCCACCTCCACCGGGGAGCTGTTTTTT	CATSTGELFF
NA	TRBV14	TRBD1	TRBJ1-1	TGTGCCAGCAGCGCCCGGGACAGGATCATGAACACTGAAGCTTTCTTT	CASSARDRIMNTEAFF
many	TRBV5-1	TRBD2	TRBJ2-3	TGCGCCAGCAGCTTCCGGACTAGCGGGGCCGGGGATACGCAGTATTTT	CASSFRTSGAGDTQYF
NA	TRBV20-1	NA	TRBJ1-2	TGCAGTGCTCCCGGGGGCTACACCTTC	CSAPGGYTF
NA	TRBV3-1/TRBV3-2	NA	TRBJ2-3	TGTGCCAGCAGCCCGCCCAAACCGACTTTGACGGAATTCACAGATACGCAGTATTTT	CASSPPKPTLTEFTDTQYF
few	TRBV7-8	NA	TRBJ1-2	TGTGCCAGCAGCTTATCAGGGACTTTGAGGGCTAACTATGGCTACACCTTC	CASSLSGTLRANYGYTF
few	TRBV27	NA	TRBJ2-7	TGTGCCAGCAGTCAATGGGGAGGCCACGAGCAGTACTTC	CASSQWGGHEQYF
few	TRBV28	NA	TRBJ1-1	TGTGCCAGCAGTTTAGGGGGGGCGCGTGTCACTGAAGCTTTCTTT	CASSLGGARVTEAFF
NA	TRBV9	TRBD2	TRBJ2-2	TGTGCCAGCAGCGCTGGACTAGCGGTCAACACCGGGGAGCTGTTTTTT	CASSAGLAVNTGELFF
NA	TRBV5-5	NA	TRBJ2-5	TGTGCCAGCAGCTTGTCAATAGGGGTGGGGGGACAAGAGACCCAGTACTTC	CASSLSIGVGGQETQYF
NA	TRBV5-6	NA	TRBJ1-2	TGTGCCAGCAGCTTGGGAGGGCCGAGCTACACCTTC	CASSLGGPSYTF
NA	TRBV27	NA	TRBJ2-6	TGTGCCAGCAGTCTTTTTTTGCGCTCTGGGGCCAACGTCCTGACTTTC	CASSLFLRSGANVLTF
few	TRBV6-5	NA	TRBJ1-1	TGTGCCAGCAGTCTACAGGGCCTCGGGAACACTGAAGCTTTCTTT	CASSLQGLGNTEAFF
NA	TRBV5-4	NA	TRBJ2-7	TGTGCCAGCAGCTTGGCCGCGGTCGGCGAGCAGTACTTC	CASSLAAVGEQYF
NA	TRBV30	NA	TRBJ2-7	TGTGCCTGGAGGGCCCGGGGCGGGGCCCACGAGCAGTACTTC	CAWRARGGAHEQYF
NA	TRBV9	TRBD1	TRBJ1-2	TGTGCCAGCAGCGTAGCAGGGACAGGCTATGGCTACACCTTC	CASSVAGTGYGYTF
NA	TRBV3-1/TRBV3-2	TRBD2	TRBJ2-1	TGTGCCAGCAGTCTTGGACTAGCGGGCCTTACGGGAAATGAGCAGTTCTTC	CASSLGLAGLTGNEQFF
NA	TRBV7-9	NA	TRBJ1-2	TGTGCCAGCAGCTTAGTAGGGGGTAATGGCTACACCTTC	CASSLVGGNGYTF
NA	TRBV5-1	NA	TRBJ2-1	TGCGCCAGCAGCTCAACTACCCACGAGGTAGATGAGCAGTTCTTC	CASSSTTHEVDEQFF
NA	TRBV6-6	TRBD1	TRBJ1-1	TGTGCCAGCACCAAACTGACAGGGGGCGACGAGGGAGCTTTCTTT	CASTKLTGGDEGAFF
NA	TRBV27	TRBD1	TRBJ1-2	TGTGCCAGCAGACCGGGACAGGGAGGAGGCTACACCTTC	CASRPGQGGGYTF
NA	TRBV7-2	NA	TRBJ1-2	TGTGCCAGCAGCTGGAGGGTCAGGGAGTATGGCTACACCTTC	CASSWRVREYGYTF
NA	TRBV19	TRBD1	TRBJ2-6	TGTGCCAGTAGTACAGGACAGGTTAGGCGGTCCAACGTCCTGACTTTC	CASSTGQVRRSNVLTF
NA	TRBV5-1	TRBD1	TRBJ1-2	TGCGCCAGCAGCTCTACCGGGACAGGCGATTATGGCTACACCTTC	CASSSTGTGDYGYTF
NA	TRBV7-9	NA	TRBJ1-1	TGTGCCAGCAGCTTAGTTCAGGATAGCACTGAAGCTTTCTTT	CASSLVQDSTEAFF
once	TRBV30	NA	TRBJ1-3	TGTGCCTGGAGTGTCCCCCGGGGATCTGGAAACACCATATATTTT	CAWSVPRGSGNTIYF
NA	TRBV6-5	TRBD1	TRBJ1-5	TGTGCCAGCAGTTACCGGACAGGGAGCCTCAATCAGCCCCAGCATTTT	CASSYRTGSLNQPQHF
few	TRBV7-9	TRBD1	TRBJ2-1	TGTGCCAGCAGCTCGTACAGGGGGGTCGCCTACAATGAGCAGTTCTTC	CASSSYRGVAYNEQFF
NA	TRBV5-6	NA	TRBJ2-7	TGTGCCAGCAGCTTCGGGTCCAGCTCCTACGAGCAGTACTTC	CASSFGSSSYEQYF
NA	TRBV7-9	TRBD1	TRBJ2-1	TGTGCCAGCAGCCCGGGACAGGGGACAAATGAGCAGTTCTTC	CASSPGQGTNEQFF
NA	TRBV4-1	NA	TRBJ2-1	TGCGCCAGCTCACTCTCTCTAGACAATGAGCAGTTCTTC	CASSLSLDNEQFF
NA	TRBV7-2	TRBD1	TRBJ1-2	TGTGCCAGCAGACTGACAGGGAGTCACTATGGCTACACCTTC	CASRLTGSHYGYTF
NA	TRBV28	TRBD2	TRBJ2-7	TGTGCCAGCACCTACCCGGGAGGCTACGAGCAGTACTTC	CASTYPGGYEQYF
NA	TRBV28	TRBD1	TRBJ2-5	TGTGCCAGCAGTCCGACAGGGGGGGTAGGAGAGACCCAGTACTTC	CASSPTGGVGETQYF
NA	TRBV19	NA	TRBJ1-5	TGTGCCAGTGGAGGGTTCGGTGATAATCAGCCCCAGCATTTT	CASGGFGDNQPQHF
NA	TRBV7-2	NA	TRBJ1-1	TGTGCCAGCAGCTTGAGGTTGGCTGAAGCTTTCTTT	CASSLRLAEAFF
NA	TRBV2	TRBD2	TRBJ2-5	TGTGCCAGCAGTGCGGCGGGAGGGGAAGAGACCCAGTACTTC	CASSAAGGEETQYF
NA	TRBV9	TRBD1	TRBJ1-1	TGTGCCAGCAGCGTAGGACAGGGGTTTACTGAAGCTTTCTTT	CASSVGQGFTEAFF
NA	TRBV4-2	NA	TRBJ1-2	TGTGCCAGCCTGGGGGCAGGGAGATCAGCTGGCTACACCTTC	CASLGAGRSAGYTF
once	TRBV2	TRBD2	TRBJ2-5	TGTGCCAGCAGACGAGCGGGGGGGCCTGGGGCCCAGTACTTC	CASRRAGGPGAQYF
NA	TRBV30	NA	TRBJ1-6	TGTGCCTGGAGTGTCCCCCAGGCAGGGAATAATTCACCCCTCCACTTT	CAWSVPQAGNNSPLHF
NA	TRBV5-6	NA	TRBJ1-1	TGTGCCAGCAGCGTTCGGAGTGAAGCTTTCTTT	CASSVRSEAFF